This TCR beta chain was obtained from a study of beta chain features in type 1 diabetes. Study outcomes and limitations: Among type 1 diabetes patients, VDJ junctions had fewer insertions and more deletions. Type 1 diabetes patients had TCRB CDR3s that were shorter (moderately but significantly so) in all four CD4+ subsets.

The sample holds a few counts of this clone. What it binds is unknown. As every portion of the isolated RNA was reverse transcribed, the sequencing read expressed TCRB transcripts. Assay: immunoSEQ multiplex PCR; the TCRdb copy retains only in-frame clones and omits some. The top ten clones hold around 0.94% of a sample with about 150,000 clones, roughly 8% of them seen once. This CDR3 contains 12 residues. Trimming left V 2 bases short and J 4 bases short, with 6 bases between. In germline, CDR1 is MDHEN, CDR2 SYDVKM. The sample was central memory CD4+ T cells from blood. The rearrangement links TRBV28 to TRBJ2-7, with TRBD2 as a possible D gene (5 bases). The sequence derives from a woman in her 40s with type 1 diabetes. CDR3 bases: TGTGCCAGCAGTTTACCGGGATACGAGCAGTACTTC. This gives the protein CASSLPGYEQYF.